These 13 T cell receptor beta chains originate from one sample sequenced in a study of identical twins. TCRdb re-called the 5' RACE reads through MiXCR, storing one row per CDR3 protein. This table holds around 510,000 distinct CDR3 sequences, approximately 15% found once. This sample also appeared in a second study, on yellow fever vaccine responses in identical twins.

The sample was CD4+ T cells sorted from blood. The receptors come from a woman aged 18-29 years in good health.

The CDR3 sequence: CASSHNSLRQRDTQYF. CDR3 nucleotides: TGTGCCAGCAGCCACAATTCGTTAAGACAAAGGGATACGCAGTATTTT. This chain connects TRBV27 to TRBJ2-3; D is unclear. The germline V gene encodes CDR1 MNHEY and CDR2 SMNVEV (reference sequence). The V gene lost 6 bases and the J gene lost 6 bases, with 22 bases spanning the gap. The CDR3 runs to 16 residues.

As for this clonotype: This may come from a read error, since a much larger clone is one base off. V and J are TRBV10-3 and TRBJ2-3, with a possible D match to TRBD2 (5 bases). The V gene's germline CDR1 is ENHRY and CDR2 SYGVKD. The CDR3 spans 14 residues. CDR3 in amino acids: CAISDPGYTDMQYF. The CDR3 coding sequence is TGTGCCATCAGTGACCCGGGATATACAGATATGCAGTATTTT.

The sample holds many counts of this clonotype. The genes are TRBV20-1 and TRBJ2-2, with D unresolved. Trimming pared 5 bases from V and 1 base from J, leaving 14 bases between. The germline V gene has CDR1 DFQATT and CDR2 SNEGSKA (reference sequence). The CDR3 has 15 residues. The CDR3 region is CSAFQWPLNTGELFF. CDR3 DNA sequence: TGCAGTGCTTTCCAGTGGCCACTGAACACCGGGGAGCTGTTTTTT.

The genes are TRBV10-2 and TRBJ2-1; 10 positions agree with TRBD2. Germline CDR1 is WSHSY and CDR2 is SAAADI. V trimming: 7 bases; J trimming: 4 bases; junction bases outside the gene matches: 4. This CDR3 is 14 amino acids long. This CDR3 is CASTGTSEYNEQFF. The CDR3 DNA reads TGCGCCAGCACCGGGACTAGCGAATACAATGAGCAGTTCTTC.

The chain links TRBV20-1 to TRBJ1-5; no firm D call. This CDR3 has 14 residues. The V and J ends lost 5 bases and 3 bases respectively, with 14 bases between them. Per germline, CDR1 DFQATT and CDR2 SNEGSKA (reference sequence). The CDR3: CSADKEFSNQPQHF. CDR3 nucleotides: TGCAGTGCTGATAAGGAGTTCTCCAATCAGCCCCAGCATTTT.

The V call is TRBV28, the J call TRBJ2-7, with D perhaps assigned TRBD1 or TRBD2 (5 bases each). Germline CDR1 and CDR2: MDHEN and SYDVKM. The CDR3 is made up of 15 amino acids. V lost 7 bases to trimming and J lost 6 bases, with 22 bases between them. The CDR3 spells CASMSGGGASREQYF. The CDR3 DNA reads as TGTGCCAGCATGAGTGGGGGTGGGGCTAGCCGCGAGCAGTACTTC.

The V gene is TRBV20-1, the J gene TRBJ2-5, with D unclear. The V and J ends lost 1 base and 1 base respectively, with 7 bases between them. Germline-derived CDR1 and CDR2 are DFQATT and SNEGSKA (reference sequence). This CDR3 is built from 13 residues. In DNA, the CDR3 is TGCAGTGCTAGAGTAGCCACCCAAGAGACCCAGTACTTC. Translation: CSARVATQETQYF.

This clonotype showed up many times. CDR3 bases: TGTGCCAGCAGTTTTAGCTTGAGGACAGGGGGTAACAATGAGCAGTTCTTC. This codes for CASSFSLRTGGNNEQFF. The chain uses TRBV12-3 or TRBV12-4 and TRBJ2-1, with TRBD1 identical over 10 bases. V shed 3 bases, J shed 5 bases, and the junction held 10 bases outside the gene matches. The CDR3 has 17 amino acids.

This clonotype was counted between two and nine times. J is TRBJ2-7 and V is TRBV7-2; D unresolved. The V end was cut by 5 bases, the J end by 11 bases, with 22 bases between. Per germline, CDR1 SGHTA and CDR2 FQGNSA. The CDR3 contains 14 residues. DNA for the CDR3: TGTGCCAGCAGCGTCCCGGGTCCAAAGGCCCAGAAGTACTTC. It translates to CASSVPGPKAQKYF.

This chain's CDR3 is CASSKIPYGNREGDSYEQFF. The CDR3 DNA reads as TGTGCCAGCAGCAAAATCCCCTACGGGAACAGGGAGGGAGACAGTTATGAGCAGTTCTTC. The chain employs TRBV21-1 and TRBJ2-1; whether TRBD1, the table's D call, matches the DNA was not checked. TRBV21-1 is a pseudogene. The CDR3 is 20 amino acids.

A few counts support this clonotype. V gene TRBV20-1 combines with J gene TRBJ2-3; TRBD2 might be the D (5 bases). There are 14 residues in the CDR3. V was trimmed by 5 bases and J by 3 bases, leaving 15 bases between them. The germline V gene encodes CDR1 DFQATT and CDR2 SNEGSKA (reference sequence). The CDR3, as DNA: TGCAGTGCTCCTTCCGAGGGTTTTACAGATACGCAGTATTTT. Amino acid sequence: CSAPSEGFTDTQYF.

This clonotype was counted ten times or more. V and J are TRBV2 and TRBJ1-2; D perhaps matches TRBD1 (6 bases). Germline CDR1 is SNHLY and CDR2 is FYNNEI. CDR3 length: 14 residues. V lost 2 bases, J lost 8 bases, and 15 bases lay in between. CDR3 region: CASSEQGTPFGYTF. CDR3 bases: TGTGCCAGCAGTGAACAGGGGACCCCTTTCGGCTACACCTTC.

The table lists this clonotype with a few counts. The chain employs TRBV7-9 and TRBJ2-1; D is uncertain. The V and J ends lost 2 bases and 7 bases respectively, with 15 bases between them. This CDR3 is built from 15 residues. Germline CDR1 and CDR2: SEHNR and FQNEAQ (reference sequence). CDR3 loop: CASSLFAASVNEQFF. CDR3 DNA: TGTGCCAGCAGCTTATTTGCAGCGAGCGTGAATGAGCAGTTCTTC.